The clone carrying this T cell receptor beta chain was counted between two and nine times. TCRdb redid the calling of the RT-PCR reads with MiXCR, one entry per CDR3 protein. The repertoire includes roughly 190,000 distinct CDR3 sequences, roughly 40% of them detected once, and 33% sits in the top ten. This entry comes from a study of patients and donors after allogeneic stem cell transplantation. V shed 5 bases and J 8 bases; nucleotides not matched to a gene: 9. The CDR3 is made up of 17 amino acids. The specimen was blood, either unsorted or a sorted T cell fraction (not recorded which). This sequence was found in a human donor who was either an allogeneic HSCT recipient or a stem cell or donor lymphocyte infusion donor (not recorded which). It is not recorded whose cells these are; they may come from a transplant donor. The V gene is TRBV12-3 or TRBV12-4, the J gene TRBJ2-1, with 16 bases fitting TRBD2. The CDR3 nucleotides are TGTGCCAGCAGTCCGGGACTAGCGGGAGGGCCAGGCGATGAGCAGTTCTTC. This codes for CASSPGLAGGPGDEQFF.